The T cell receptor (beta chain) described here comes from a study of blood T cells in healthy people across ages. Study results and caveats: Without sorted subsets, naive and antigen-experienced compartments could not be conclusively compared.

Sample-barcoded 5' priming and a J-beta primer mix drove a second PCR of 7 to 11 cycles. A 12-random-nucleotide template-switch adaptor tagged each cDNA molecule. TCRdb re-analysed the 5' RACE reads in MiXCR, keeping a single row per CDR3 protein. This table holds around 780,000 distinct CDR3 sequences, roughly 25% found once. This clonotype was seen a few times. Its cognate antigen is unknown. The V end lost 2 bases, the J end lost 5 bases, and 14 bases lay between the germline ends. Germline assignment: CDR1 SGHRS and CDR2 YFSETQ. CDR3 length equals 14 residues. This sample was also put to use in a study of T cells of mothers and their children. That paper notes: The study sampled three healthy Caucasian mothers and their six children. Reads obtained per mother exceeded 8.5 million TCR beta CDR3 reads, with a few million obtained per child.

The gene calls are TRBV5-1 and TRBJ2-7; a possible D gene is TRBD1 (5 bases). Sequenced sample: blood. This TCR was sampled from a boy between 5 and 17 years old in good health. Here the CDR3 reads CASSFGQGFDEQYF. CDR3 DNA sequence: TGCGCCAGCAGCTTCGGCCAGGGCTTCGACGAGCAGTACTTC.